This is a list of T cell receptor beta chains from one sample in a study of cytomegalovirus exposure and HLA in healthy donors. Clones were read by immunoSEQ multiplex PCR, and TCRdb kept only the in-frame ones, dropping some. The clone table shows some 48,000 clones, with the ten largest holding around 2.2%. Sequencing was carried out using PBMCs. All receptors derive from a woman aged 40 to 50 in good health and CMV-seronegative. The CDR3 runs from the conserved cysteine through the conserved F or W. D genes are given only for firm matches.

d_gene	v_gene	j_gene	CDR3aa	CDR3nt
NA	TRBV6-1	TRBJ1-5	CASNAQGGQNQPQHF	TGTGCCAGCAATGCGCAGGGAGGGCAGAATCAGCCCCAGCATTTT
NA	TRBV7-9	TRBJ1-4	CASSPHPGEKLFF	TGTGCCAGCAGCCCCCACCCGGGGGAAAAACTGTTTTTT
TRBD2	TRBV13	TRBJ2-3	CASSIGGGLSTDTQYF	TGTGCCAGCAGCATTGGCGGGGGGTTGAGCACAGATACGCAGTATTTT
NA	TRBV2	TRBJ2-1	CASSDPPGSSYNEQFF	TGTGCCAGCAGTGACCCCCCTGGGAGCTCCTACAATGAGCAGTTCTTC
NA	TRBV5-4	TRBJ1-2	CASSLGRDTTRYGYTF	TGTGCCAGCAGCTTAGGACGGGACACAACGCGCTATGGCTACACCTTC
TRBD1	TRBV25-1	TRBJ2-1	CASSNRQGSSYNEQFF	TGTGCCAGCAGCAACCGACAGGGAAGCTCCTACAATGAGCAGTTCTTC
TRBD2	TRBV4-2	TRBJ2-1	CASSQDLLAGGNYGYNEQFF	TGTGCCAGCAGCCAAGATCTTCTAGCGGGAGGGAATTACGGGTACAATGAGCAGTTCTTC
NA	TRBV12-5	TRBJ2-3	CASGLWTAADTQYF	TGTGCTAGTGGCCTCTGGACAGCCGCAGATACGCAGTATTTT
TRBD2	TRBV13	TRBJ2-1	CASSSSGTSLSDQFF	TGTGCCAGCAGCTCTTCCGGGACTAGCCTTTCGGATCAGTTCTTC
NA	TRBV19	TRBJ2-2	CASSQQGNRLVGNTGELFF	TGTGCCAGTAGTCAGCAGGGGAACCGCTTGGTCGGGAACACCGGGGAGCTGTTTTTT
TRBD2	TRBV7-9	TRBJ2-1	CASSWSGGIYNEQFF	TGTGCCAGCAGCTGGAGCGGGGGAATCTACAATGAGCAGTTCTTC